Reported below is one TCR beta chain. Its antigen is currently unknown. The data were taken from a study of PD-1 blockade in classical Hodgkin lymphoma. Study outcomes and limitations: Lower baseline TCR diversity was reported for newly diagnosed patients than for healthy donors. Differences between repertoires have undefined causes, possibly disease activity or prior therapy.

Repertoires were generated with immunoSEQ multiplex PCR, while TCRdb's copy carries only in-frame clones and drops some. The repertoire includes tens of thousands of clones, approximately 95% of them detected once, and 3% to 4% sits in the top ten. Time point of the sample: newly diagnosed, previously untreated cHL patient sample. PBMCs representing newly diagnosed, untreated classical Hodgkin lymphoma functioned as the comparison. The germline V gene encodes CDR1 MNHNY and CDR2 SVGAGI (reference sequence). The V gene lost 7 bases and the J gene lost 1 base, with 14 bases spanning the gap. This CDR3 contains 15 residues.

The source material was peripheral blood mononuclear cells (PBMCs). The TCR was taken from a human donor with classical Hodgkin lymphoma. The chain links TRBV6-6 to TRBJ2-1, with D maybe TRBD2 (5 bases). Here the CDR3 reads CASKSEGQSYNEQFF. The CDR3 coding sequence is TGTGCCAGCAAGTCCGAGGGTCAGTCCTACAATGAGCAGTTCTTC.